A single sample gave rise to the 22 T cell receptor beta chains below, sequenced in a study of cytomegalovirus exposure and HLA in healthy donors. A multiplex PCR was run with 60 Vbeta primers and 13 Jbeta primers. Profiling relied on immunoSEQ multiplex PCR, and the TCRdb table lists in-frame clones only, not all of them. The table lists about 140,000 clones, about 80% of them singletons. Source material: PBMCs. The origin of the receptors is a male donor in good health and CMV-seropositive.

This clone was observed a few times. The chain combines TRBV28 with TRBJ2-2; the D is unclear. CDR3 length: 12 amino acids. Per the germline V gene, CDR1 is MDHEN and CDR2 is SYDVKM. The V gene lost 2 bases and the J gene lost 6 bases, with 4 bases spanning the gap. The CDR3 bases are TGTGCCAGCAGTTTACCGTCCGGGGAGCTGTTTTTT. This encodes CASSLPSGELFF.

The chain carries TRBV19 and TRBJ1-5; tentatively, D is TRBD1 (5 bases). Germline-derived CDR1 and CDR2 are LNHDA and SQIVND (reference sequence). The CDR3 length is 15 residues. The V gene lost 7 bases and the J gene lost 2 bases, with 15 bases spanning the gap. The CDR3 loop is CASNRGEVGNQPQHF. The CDR3 coding sequence is TGTGCCAGTAACCGAGGGGAGGTGGGCAATCAGCCCCAGCATTTT.

The chain joins TRBV7-8 to TRBJ2-3; D possibly corresponds to TRBD2 (6 bases). CDR1 is SGHVS and CDR2 is FQNEAQ in the germline V gene. The V end lost 1 base, the J end lost 0 bases, and 17 bases lay between the germline ends. The CDR3 length is 18 residues. The CDR3 loop reads CASSLGLAGGGSTDTQYF. In DNA form, the CDR3 reads TGTGCCAGCAGCTTAGGCCTAGCCGGAGGAGGGAGCACAGATACGCAGTATTTT.

The chain is built from TRBV27 and TRBJ2-2; TRBD1 matches at 8 bases. CDR1 is MNHEY and CDR2 is SMNVEV in the germline V gene (reference sequence). J was trimmed by 0 bases and V by 6 bases; bases with no gene match: 3. The CDR3 consists of 15 residues. CDR3 nucleotides: TGTGCCAGCAGATCAGGGGGCGCGAACACCGGGGAGCTGTTTTTT. Protein: CASRSGGANTGELFF.

This chain joins TRBV28 and TRBJ1-5; D not certain. The CDR3 extends over 16 amino acids. The V and J ends lost 3 bases and 1 base respectively, with 13 bases between them. Germline V gene lookup returns CDR1 MDHEN and CDR2 SYDVKM. The CDR3 DNA is TGTGCCAGCAGTTTTTTGTCTCGGTTAAGCAATCAGCCCCAGCATTTT. Translating gives CASSFLSRLSNQPQHF.

The genes are TRBV9 and TRBJ2-5; 11 nucleotides line up with TRBD2. Germline CDR1 is SGDLS and CDR2 is YYNGEE. After removal of 3 bases from V and 2 bases from J, the junction contained 3 bases not matched to a gene. There are 15 residues in the CDR3. The chain's CDR3 is CASSAGTSGQETQYF. CDR3 DNA: TGTGCCAGCAGCGCGGGGACTAGCGGTCAAGAGACCCAGTACTTC.

This clone has more than one count but fewer than ten. The chain combines TRBV6-6 with TRBJ1-5; D is possibly TRBD1 (6 bases). CDR3 length: 16 amino acids. Germline V lookup: CDR1 MNHNY, CDR2 SVGAGI (reference sequence). Trimming left V 7 bases short and J 0 bases short, with 16 bases between. The CDR3 spells CASTSQGAYSNQPQHF. The CDR3 nucleotides are TGTGCCAGCACCTCACAGGGAGCCTATAGCAATCAGCCCCAGCATTTT.

There are a few counts of this clone. The gene calls are TRBV28 and TRBJ1-2; 7 bases fit TRBD1. Germline V lookup: CDR1 MDHEN, CDR2 SYDVKM. This CDR3 region has 15 residues. Trimming cost V 9 bases and J 0 bases; bases outside gene matches: 10. CDR3 amino acids: CASRTTGVTNYGYTF. In DNA, the CDR3 is TGTGCCAGTCGGACCACAGGGGTAACTAACTATGGCTACACCTTC.

The chain employs TRBV13 and TRBJ2-1; 9 bases are a match to TRBD2. The CDR3 has 18 residues. Germline lookup yields CDR1 PRHDT and CDR2 FYEKMQ (reference sequence). V lost 3 bases to trimming and J lost 8 bases; unmatched junction nucleotides: 17. CDR3 residues: CASSFWDLAGGPVDEQFF. The CDR3 coding sequence is TGTGCCAGCAGCTTTTGGGACCTTGCGGGAGGGCCGGTGGATGAGCAGTTCTTC.

This chain connects TRBV5-1 to TRBJ1-1; 12 bases align to TRBD1. The CDR3 loop spans 17 amino acids. CDR1 SGHRS and CDR2 YFSETQ come from the germline V gene. Germline trimming cut 6 bases from V and 6 bases from J; bases unmatched to any gene: 15. In DNA form, the CDR3 reads TGCGCCAGCAACCTCTTCCGGGACAGGGGGCGGGCGGCTGAAGCTTTCTTT. This translates into CASNLFRDRGRAAEAFF.

This clone was seen only once. The chain couples TRBV7-3 to TRBJ1-1; no firm D call. The CDR3 length is 13 residues. Trimming cost V 6 bases and J 6 bases, with 14 bases left between them. The V gene's germline CDR1 is SGHTA and CDR2 FQGTGA. The CDR3 loop reads CASRANSRSEAFF. CDR3 bases: TGTGCCAGCAGGGCAAACTCGCGGTCTGAAGCTTTCTTT.

This chain uses TRBV28 with TRBJ2-2, with 7 bases matching TRBD2. The CDR3 consists of 14 residues. Germline values: CDR1 MDHEN, CDR2 SYDVKM. Trimming at V came to 11 bases and at J to 7 bases, leaving 13 bases not matched to a gene. The CDR3 DNA reads as TGTGCCGGGGGGGGAGGGCGGAACCTCGGGGAGCTGTTTTTT. Amino acid sequence: CAGGGGRNLGELFF.

Note on this clone: The junction shows a germline mismatch at one end, possibly a read error. The chain uses TRBV7-9 and TRBJ2-3; 12 bases align to TRBD2. The germline gives CDR1 SEHNR, CDR2 FQNEAQ (reference sequence). The CDR3 is 18 amino acids. The CDR3 loop is CSSSLIWTSGVSTDTQYF. The CDR3 DNA reads TGTTCCAGCAGCTTAATCTGGACTAGCGGGGTTAGCACAGATACGCAGTATTTT.

The chain has TRBV9 and TRBJ2-7; D might be TRBD2 (7 bases). Between the trimmed V and J ends, which lost 0 bases and 6 bases, there was a span of 13 bases. CDR1 is SGDLS, CDR2 YYNGEE, per germline. The CDR3 loop spans 14 amino acids. CDR3 nucleotide sequence: TGTGCCAGCAGCGTAGATTGGGGGGGGGCCGAGCAGTACTTC. Its protein product is CASSVDWGGAEQYF.

The CDR3 region is CASSGLADNEQFF. The CDR3 DNA reads TGTGCCAGCTCCGGTCTAGCGGACAATGAGCAGTTCTTC. The J gene is TRBJ2-1, the V gene TRBV6-5, with TRBD2 matching 7 bases. V was clipped by 8 bases and J by 5 bases; unmatched bases: 6. Per germline, CDR1 MNHEY and CDR2 SVGAGI. CDR3 length equals 13 residues.

This clone was observed once. V is TRBV7-9 and J is TRBJ2-6, with TRBD1 identical over 9 bases. Germline V gene lookup returns CDR1 SEHNR and CDR2 FQNEAQ (reference sequence). The length of the CDR3 is 18 residues. V lost 5 bases, J lost 0 bases, and 8 bases stayed unmatched. The DNA of the CDR3 is TGTGCCAGCAGCGAGACGGGACAGGGCCTCTCTGGGGCCAACGTCCTGACTTTC. Translation: CASSETGQGLSGANVLTF.

This chain connects TRBV9 to TRBJ2-5; D may be TRBD2 (6 bases). In germline, CDR1 is SGDLS, CDR2 YYNGEE. The CDR3 has 15 amino acids. The ends were cut back, 0 bases at V and 1 base at J, with 10 bases in the middle. The CDR3, as DNA: TGTGCCAGCAGCGTAGGCGGGACTTCCCAAGAGACCCAGTACTTC. Amino acids: CASSVGGTSQETQYF.

V and J are TRBV4-3 and TRBJ2-1; D is possibly TRBD2 (6 bases). V lost 4 bases to trimming and J lost 5 bases, with 18 bases between them. The CDR3 sequence is 16 residues long. CDR1 and CDR2 (germline): LGHNA, YSLEER. In DNA form, the CDR3 reads TGCGCCAGCAGCCCCCGCGCGGGATTTGGGAACAATGAGCAGTTCTTC. Residues: CASSPRAGFGNNEQFF.

The rearrangement uses TRBV5-6 and TRBJ2-2; 11 bases fit TRBD2. Germline V gene lookup returns CDR1 SGHDT and CDR2 YYEEEE. J was trimmed by 6 bases and V by 4 bases; bases with no gene match: 5. CDR3 length: 15 residues. The CDR3 DNA reads TGTGCCAGCAGCCTTAGCGGGGGGGCCCCCGGGGAGCTGTTTTTT. Protein: CASSLSGGAPGELFF.

The chain recombines TRBV10-2 with TRBJ2-3, with TRBD2 matching over 7 bases. This CDR3 region has 16 residues. Per germline, CDR1 WSHSY and CDR2 SAAADI. Trimming cost V 7 bases and J 6 bases; bases outside gene matches: 16. The CDR3 sequence: CASTYGLDGDLDTQYF. The CDR3 DNA reads as TGCGCCAGCACCTACGGACTAGATGGGGACTTGGATACGCAGTATTTT.

This chain connects TRBV5-1 to TRBJ1-5; no clear D. The V end lost 2 bases, the J end lost 3 bases, and 6 bases lay between the germline ends. CDR1 is SGHRS and CDR2 is YFSETQ in the germline V gene. This CDR3 is 13 amino acids long. The CDR3 DNA reads TGCGCCAGCAGCTTATCCTACAATCAGCCCCAGCATTTT. Its translation: CASSLSYNQPQHF.

This rearrangement joins TRBV10-3 to TRBJ1-1; the D is unclear. There are 11 residues in the CDR3. Between the trimmed V and J ends, which lost 7 bases and 1 base, there was a span of 4 bases. Germline V gives CDR1 ENHRY, CDR2 SYGVKD. In DNA form, the CDR3 reads TGTGCCATCAACTCGAACACTGAAGCTTTCTTT. Translation: CAINSNTEAFF.